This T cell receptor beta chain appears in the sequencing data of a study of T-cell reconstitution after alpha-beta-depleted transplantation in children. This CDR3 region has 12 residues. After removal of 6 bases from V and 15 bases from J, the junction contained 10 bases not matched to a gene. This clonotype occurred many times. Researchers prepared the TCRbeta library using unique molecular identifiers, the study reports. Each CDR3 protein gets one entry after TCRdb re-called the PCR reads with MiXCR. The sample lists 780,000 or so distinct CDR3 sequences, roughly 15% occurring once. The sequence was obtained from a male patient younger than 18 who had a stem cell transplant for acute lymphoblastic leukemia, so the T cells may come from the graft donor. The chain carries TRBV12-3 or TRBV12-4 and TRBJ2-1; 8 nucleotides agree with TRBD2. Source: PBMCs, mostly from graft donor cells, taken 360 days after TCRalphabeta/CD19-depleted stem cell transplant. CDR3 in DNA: TGTGCCAGCAGGGGCGAACTAGCGGCGGTGTTCTTC. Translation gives CASRGELAAVFF.